This T cell receptor (beta chain) was captured in a study of regulatory T cells in long-lasting Graves disease. Study-level points and caveats: Persistent Graves' patients showed reduced TCR diversity versus newly diagnosed patients.

The table lists this clonotype with many counts. Its antigen is still unknown. CDR3 regions were amplified by Arm-PCR using iRepertoire HTBI primers to build TCR beta libraries. MiXCR, applied by TCRdb to the multiplex PCR reads, yields one record per CDR3 protein. Of some 240,000 distinct CDR3 sequences in the sample, around a fifth were seen once. Time point of the sample: newly diagnosed GD, antithyroid drugs for less than 3 months. TCR sequences were obtained from RNA taken from PBMCs. Patients were from an endocrinology department in Xi'an, China. Looked up from germline, CDR1 is SQVTM and CDR2 is ANQGSEA. The CDR3 has 15 residues. Trimming stripped 4 bases from V and 3 bases from J, with 17 bases between. The same sample was also studied in work on T cells in Graves' hyperthyroidism and ophthalmopathy.

Here the sequenced sample was peripheral blood mononuclear cells (PBMCs), taken at new diagnosis, from a patient treated with antithyroid drugs. This TCR derives from a woman aged 25 to 39 with Graves disease. The V call is TRBV29-1, the J call TRBJ2-3; D is unclear. The CDR3 protein is CSVVPPTASTDTQYF. The CDR3 DNA is TGCAGCGTTGTGCCCCCCACGGCTAGTACAGATACGCAGTATTTT.